This T cell receptor beta chain stems from a study of cytomegalovirus exposure and HLA in healthy donors. A note on this clone: Its antigen remains unknown.

There are 15 residues in the CDR3. V lost 3 bases to trimming and J lost 1 base, with 12 bases between them. The germline CDR1 and CDR2 sequences are MDHEN and SYDVKM. Study results and limitations: Presence/absence analysis assumed near-uniform sequencing depth across donors. In a later analysis, HLA-associated TCR beta chains were more clonally expanded than equally common others. Within the data, a cluster of highly shared sequence variants was likely a sequencing artifact.

PCR was performed using 60 Vbeta and 13 Jbeta primers. Sequencing was performed with immunoSEQ multiplex PCR; in TCRdb, only in-frame clones are kept and a portion is missing. This table has about 140,000 clones, around three quarters appearing once. This receptor was taken from a man aged 40-50 years in good health and CMV-seronegative. This chain links TRBV28 with TRBJ1-2; D is possibly TRBD1 (5 bases). The sequencing sample was made of PBMCs. CDR3 sequence: CASSFWGGFNYGYTF. The DNA for the CDR3 is TGTGCCAGCAGTTTCTGGGGGGGTTTTAACTATGGCTACACCTTC.